This entry lists 8 T cell receptor beta chains sequenced from one sample in a study of T cells in Graves' hyperthyroidism and ophthalmopathy. Amplification yielded TCR beta CDR3 regions, with RNA transcripts as the source. Primed by the HTBI set, a first-round RT-PCR was run on the TCR CDR3. MiXCR, applied by TCRdb to the multiplex PCR reads, yields one record per CDR3 protein. The sample lists more than 55,000 distinct CDR3 sequences, 53% seen once, with approximately 3.3% in the top ten. Material: blood. The receptors come from a woman in her sixties or seventies with Graves' ophthalmopathy.

This clonotype showed up just once. The V and J genes are TRBV7-6 and TRBJ2-2; TRBD2 agrees at 8 bases. The V gene's germline CDR1 is SGHVS and CDR2 FNYEAQ. Trimming took 7 bases from V and 7 from J; bases not matched to a gene: 11. This CDR3 region has 15 residues. CDR3 loop: CASKPGGALGGELFF. The CDR3 nucleotides read TGTGCCAGCAAGCCGGGAGGGGCGCTCGGCGGGGAGCTGTTTTTT.

The J gene is TRBJ1-5, the V gene TRBV9, with TRBD1 as a possible D gene (5 bases). Between the trimmed V and J ends, which lost 4 bases and 0 bases, there was a span of 20 bases. The CDR3 sequence is 18 residues long. Germline values: CDR1 SGDLS, CDR2 YYNGEE. The CDR3 spells CASSKGNTGEYSNQPQHF. Here the CDR3 DNA reads TGTGCCAGCAGCAAGGGGAACACCGGGGAGTATAGCAATCAGCCCCAGCATTTT.

V and J are TRBV20-1 and TRBJ1-1; TRBD1 might be the D (5 bases). The germline V gene has CDR1 DFQATT and CDR2 SNEGSKA (reference sequence). This CDR3 contains 14 residues. Trimming took 0 bases from V and 4 from J, leaving 12 bases between them. CDR3 DNA: TGCAGTGCTAGAGATGCAGGGTCTAGCACTGAAGCTTTCTTT. This sequence encodes CSARDAGSSTEAFF.

This clonotype was observed at least ten times. The chain employs TRBV10-3 and TRBJ1-5, with 12 bases aligning to TRBD1. V shed 8 bases and J 7 bases; nucleotides not matched to a gene: 6. CDR1 is ENHRY, CDR2 SYGVKD, per germline. The CDR3 contains 14 residues. CDR3 bases: TGTGCCATCTCCGGGACAGGGGGCGGCCAGCCCCAGCATTTT. Its translation: CAISGTGGGQPQHF.

The chain uses TRBV13 and TRBJ2-1, with a weak D call TRBD2 (6 bases). V was shortened by 0 bases and J by 2 bases, with 14 bases between the two germline ends. This CDR3 is built from 17 residues. Germline lookup yields CDR1 PRHDT and CDR2 FYEKMQ (reference sequence). In nucleotides, the CDR3 is TGTGCCAGCAGCTTAGGCCTAGGGACTTCGACCTACAATGAGCAGTTCTTC. Translation: CASSLGLGTSTYNEQFF.

This clonotype was counted many times. The chain links TRBV27 to TRBJ1-1; D gene uncertain. V lost 0 bases and J lost 0, with 8 bases in between. The CDR3 loop spans 15 amino acids. Looked up from germline, CDR1 is MNHEY and CDR2 is SMNVEV (reference sequence). In nucleotides, the CDR3 is TGTGCCAGCAGTTTATCGATAGGCTTGAACACTGAAGCTTTCTTT. It is translated as CASSLSIGLNTEAFF.

The CDR3 region has the DNA TGTGCCAGCAGTCAGAGTGCGGGAGCCTATGAGCAGTTCTTC. This translates into CASSQSAGAYEQFF. The chain has TRBV7-3 and TRBJ2-1; 7 bases fit TRBD2. Losses at the gene ends were 6 bases for V and 8 bases for J; bases not matched to a gene: 10. This CDR3 is 14 amino acids long. Germline loops: CDR1 SGHTA, CDR2 FQGTGA. The whole variable domain, remainder taken from reference TRBV7-3 and TRBJ2-1, is GAGVSQTPSNKVTEKGKYVELRCDPISGHTALYWYRQSLGQGPEFLIYFQGTGAADDSGLPNDRFFAVRPEGSVSTLKIQRTERGDSAVYLCASSQSAGAYEQFFGPGTRLTVL.

The rearrangement uses TRBV12-3 or TRBV12-4 and TRBJ1-1; the match to TRBD1 covers 8 bases. Losses at the gene ends were 6 bases for V and 1 base for J; bases not matched to a gene: 13. There are 17 residues in the CDR3. The CDR3: CASRSTPPGQENTEAFF. In nucleotides, the CDR3 is TGTGCCAGCAGATCCACCCCTCCGGGACAGGAGAACACTGAAGCTTTCTTT.